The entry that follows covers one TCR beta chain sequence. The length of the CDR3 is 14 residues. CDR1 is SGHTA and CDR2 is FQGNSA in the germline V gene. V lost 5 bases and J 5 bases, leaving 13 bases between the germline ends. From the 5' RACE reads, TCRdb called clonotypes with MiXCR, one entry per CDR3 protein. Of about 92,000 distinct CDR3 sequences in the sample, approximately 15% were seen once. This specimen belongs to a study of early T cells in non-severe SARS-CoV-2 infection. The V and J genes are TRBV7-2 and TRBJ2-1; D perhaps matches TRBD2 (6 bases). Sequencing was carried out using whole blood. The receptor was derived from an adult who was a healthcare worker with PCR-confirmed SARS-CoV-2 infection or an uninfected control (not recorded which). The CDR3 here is CASSHREIDNEQFF. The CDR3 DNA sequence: TGTGCCAGCAGCCATCGGGAGATTGACAATGAGCAGTTCTTC.